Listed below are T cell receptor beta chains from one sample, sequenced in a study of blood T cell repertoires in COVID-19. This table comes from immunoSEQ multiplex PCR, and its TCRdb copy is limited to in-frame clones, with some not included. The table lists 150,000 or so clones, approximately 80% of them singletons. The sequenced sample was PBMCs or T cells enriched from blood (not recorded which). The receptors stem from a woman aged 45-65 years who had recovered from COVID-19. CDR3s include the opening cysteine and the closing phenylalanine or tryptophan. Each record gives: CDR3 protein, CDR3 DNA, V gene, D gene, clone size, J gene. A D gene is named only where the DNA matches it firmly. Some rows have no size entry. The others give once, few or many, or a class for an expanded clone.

CSASLGQGKGNTIYF | TGCAGTGCTAGTTTGGGACAGGGGAAAGGAAACACCATATATTTT | TRBV20-1 | TRBD1 | . | TRBJ1-3
CASSTGQGGEAFF | TGTGCCAGCAGTACCGGACAGGGTGGTGAAGCTTTCTTT | TRBV28 | TRBD1 | . | TRBJ1-1
CASSGGLMRNTEAFF | TGTGCCAGTAGTGGGGGACTGATGAGGAACACTGAAGCTTTCTTT | TRBV19 | . | . | TRBJ1-1
CASRLTGTYEQYF | TGTGCCAGCAGGCTGACTGGTACCTACGAGCAGTACTTC | TRBV6-5 | . | once | TRBJ2-7
CASSSDWAHRGAREKLFF | TGTGCCAGCAGCTCGGACTGGGCCCACAGGGGGGCGAGGGAAAAACTGTTTTTT | TRBV5-5 | TRBD1 | . | TRBJ1-4
CASSNEGRTEAFF | TGCGCCAGCAGCAACGAGGGGAGGACTGAAGCTTTCTTT | TRBV4-1 | . | . | TRBJ1-1
CASSGGTGTPNQPQHF | TGTGCCAGCAGCGGCGGAACCGGGACACCCAATCAGCCCCAGCATTTT | TRBV9 | . | once | TRBJ1-5
CAIRTADEKLFF | TGTGCCATCCGAACAGCCGATGAAAAACTGTTTTTT | TRBV10-3 | . | . | TRBJ1-4
CASSPEVTEAFF | TGTGCCAGCTCCCCCGAGGTGACTGAAGCTTTCTTT | TRBV18 | . | . | TRBJ1-1
CASSLAGDYNEQFF | TGTGCCAGCAGCTTGGCAGGGGACTACAATGAGCAGTTCTTC | TRBV7-9 | . | . | TRBJ2-1
CASSVHKNTEAFF | TGTGCCAGCAGCGTTCACAAGAACACTGAAGCTTTCTTT | TRBV9 | . | few | TRBJ1-1
CASKDRGKVNTEAFF | TGTGCCAGCAAGGACAGGGGAAAGGTGAACACTGAAGCTTTCTTT | TRBV6-5 | TRBD1 | once | TRBJ1-1
CATSRDLQGQGGKLFF | TGTGCCACCAGCAGAGACCTCCAGGGACAGGGTGGAAAACTGTTTTTT | TRBV15 | TRBD1 | . | TRBJ1-4
CASSRSGGQNEKLFF | TGCGCCAGCAGCCGGAGTGGGGGACAGAACGAAAAACTGTTTTTT | TRBV4-1 | TRBD1 | . | TRBJ1-4
CASSWGPHEQYF | TGTGCCAGCAGCTGGGGGCCCCACGAGCAGTACTTC | TRBV11-2 | . | . | TRBJ2-7
CASSAQRSLDTQYF | TGTGCCAGCAGCGCTCAAAGGAGCCTTGATACGCAGTATTTT | TRBV9 | . | once | TRBJ2-3
CASSPNSWAGLHEQYF | TGCGCCAGCAGCCCCAATAGTTGGGCAGGGCTACACGAGCAGTACTTC | TRBV5-1 | . | few | TRBJ2-7
CAINSQLMNTEAFF | TGTGCCATCAACAGCCAACTGATGAACACTGAAGCTTTCTTT | TRBV10-3 | . | . | TRBJ1-1
CASSSVAGPMNEQFF | TGCGCCAGCAGCTCGGTAGCGGGGCCCATGAATGAGCAGTTCTTC | TRBV5-1 | TRBD2 | . | TRBJ2-1
CASSLGASGGPRNEQFF | TGTGCCAGCAGCTTGGGTGCTAGCGGGGGGCCACGCAATGAGCAGTTCTTC | TRBV7-2 | TRBD2 | . | TRBJ2-1
CASSVEQGTGANVLTF | TGTGCCAGCAGTGTGGAACAGGGGACTGGGGCCAACGTCCTGACTTTC | TRBV6-1 | TRBD1 | . | TRBJ2-6
CASSDSMEEKLFF | TGTGCCAGCAGCGACAGTATGGAAGAAAAACTGTTTTTT | TRBV2 | . | . | TRBJ1-4
CASSQDGMASGGANEQFF | TGTGCCAGCAGCCAAGATGGTATGGCTAGCGGGGGGGCCAATGAGCAGTTCTTC | TRBV3-1/TRBV3-2 | TRBD2 | . | TRBJ2-1
CAILVRDIRSGDTQYF | TGTGCCATCCTGGTCCGGGACATCCGGTCCGGGGATACGCAGTATTTT | TRBV10-3 | . | . | TRBJ2-3
CASSLGGPNEKLFF | TGCGCCAGCAGCTTGGGGGGGCCTAATGAAAAACTGTTTTTT | TRBV5-1 | . | . | TRBJ1-4